This T cell receptor beta chain was sequenced during a study of blood T cell repertoires in COVID-19. Repertoires were generated with immunoSEQ multiplex PCR, while TCRdb's copy carries only in-frame clones and drops some. The table includes around 250,000 clones, 80% to 85% detected once. Two negative PCRs, clearance, or symptom resolution characterized the recovered Cohort 3 donors. The CDR3 is 13 residues long. The ends were cut back, 3 bases at V and 1 base at J, with 7 bases in the middle. Germline CDR1 reads SGHTS; CDR2 reads YDEGEE. This TCR came from a man in his fifties or sixties who had recovered from COVID-19. The chain uses TRBV5-8 and TRBJ1-1; D gene uncertain. Sample: PBMCs or T cells enriched from blood (not recorded which). The CDR3 protein is CASSWGGNTEAFF. CDR3 sequence (DNA): TGTGCCAGCAGCTGGGGAGGGAACACTGAAGCTTTCTTT.